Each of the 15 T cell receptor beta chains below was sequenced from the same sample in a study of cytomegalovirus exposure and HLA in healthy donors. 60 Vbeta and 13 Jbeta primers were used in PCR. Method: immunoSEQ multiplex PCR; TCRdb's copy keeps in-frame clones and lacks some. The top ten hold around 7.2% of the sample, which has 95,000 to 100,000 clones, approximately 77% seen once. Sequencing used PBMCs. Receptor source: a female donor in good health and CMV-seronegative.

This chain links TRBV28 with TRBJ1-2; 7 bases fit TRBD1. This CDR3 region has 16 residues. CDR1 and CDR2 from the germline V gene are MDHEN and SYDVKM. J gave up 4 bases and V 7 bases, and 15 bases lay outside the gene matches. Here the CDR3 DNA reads TGTGCCAGCATGATCGAGGTGCAGGAGGGGGCCTATGGCTACACCTTC. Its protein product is CASMIEVQEGAYGYTF.

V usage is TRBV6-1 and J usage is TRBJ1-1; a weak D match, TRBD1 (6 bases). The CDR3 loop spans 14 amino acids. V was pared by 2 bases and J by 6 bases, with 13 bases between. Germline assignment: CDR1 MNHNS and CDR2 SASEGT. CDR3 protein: CASSERGRGAEAFF. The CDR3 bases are TGTGCCAGCAGTGAAAGGGGCAGGGGAGCTGAAGCTTTCTTT.

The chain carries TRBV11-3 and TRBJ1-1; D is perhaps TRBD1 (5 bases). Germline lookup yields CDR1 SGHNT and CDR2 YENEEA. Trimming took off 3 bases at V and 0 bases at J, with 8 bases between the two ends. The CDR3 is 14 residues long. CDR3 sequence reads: CASSFQGMNTEAFF. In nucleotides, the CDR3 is TGTGCCAGCAGCTTTCAGGGAATGAACACTGAAGCTTTCTTT.

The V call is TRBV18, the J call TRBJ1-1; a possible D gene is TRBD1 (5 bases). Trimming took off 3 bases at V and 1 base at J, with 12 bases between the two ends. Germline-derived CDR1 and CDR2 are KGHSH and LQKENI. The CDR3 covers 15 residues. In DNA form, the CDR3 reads TGTGCCAGCTCACCTCAGAGGACACAGAACACTGAAGCTTTCTTT. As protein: CASSPQRTQNTEAFF. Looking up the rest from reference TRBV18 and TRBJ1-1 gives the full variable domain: NAGVMQNPRHLVRRRGQEARLRCSPMKGHSHVYWYRQLPEEGLKFMVYLQKENIIDESGMPKERFSAEFPKEGPSILRIQQVVRGDSAAYFCASSPQRTQNTEAFFGQGTRLTVV.

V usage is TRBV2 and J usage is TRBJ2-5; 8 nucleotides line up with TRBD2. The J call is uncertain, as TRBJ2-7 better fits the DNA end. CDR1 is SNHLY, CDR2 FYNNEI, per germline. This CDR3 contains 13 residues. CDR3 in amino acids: CASRRGTRSEQYF. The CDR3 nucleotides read TGTGCCAGCAGGAGGGGGACTAGGAGCGAGCAGTACTTC.

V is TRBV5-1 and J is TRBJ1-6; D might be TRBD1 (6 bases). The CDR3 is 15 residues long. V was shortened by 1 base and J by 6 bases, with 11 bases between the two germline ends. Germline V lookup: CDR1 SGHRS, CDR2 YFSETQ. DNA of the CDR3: TGCGCCAGCAGCTTGATCGCCAGGGGTAATTCACCCCTCCACTTT. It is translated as CASSLIARGNSPLHF.

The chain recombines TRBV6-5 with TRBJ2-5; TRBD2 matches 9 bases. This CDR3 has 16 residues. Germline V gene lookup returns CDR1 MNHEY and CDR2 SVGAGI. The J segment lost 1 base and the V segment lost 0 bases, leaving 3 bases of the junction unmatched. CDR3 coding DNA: TGTGCCAGCAGTTACTCTCTAGCGGGGACCCAAGAGACCCAGTACTTC. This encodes CASSYSLAGTQETQYF.

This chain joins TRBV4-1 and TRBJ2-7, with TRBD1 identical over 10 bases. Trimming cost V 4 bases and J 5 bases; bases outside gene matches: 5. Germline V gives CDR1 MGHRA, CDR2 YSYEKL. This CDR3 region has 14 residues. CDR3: CASSPRDRGNEQYF. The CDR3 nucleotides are TGCGCCAGCAGCCCCCGGGACAGGGGAAACGAGCAGTACTTC.

In nucleotides, the CDR3 is TGTGCCAGTAGGGTGGGACTAGCGGGAGGGAAGAGCTCCTACAATGAGCAGTTCTTC. Residues: CASRVGLAGGKSSYNEQFF. The chain links TRBV19 to TRBJ2-1, with 16 nucleotides matching TRBD2. V lost 6 bases, J lost 0 bases, and 8 bases stayed unmatched. The germline gives CDR1 LNHDA, CDR2 SQIVND (reference sequence). The CDR3 totals 19 residues.

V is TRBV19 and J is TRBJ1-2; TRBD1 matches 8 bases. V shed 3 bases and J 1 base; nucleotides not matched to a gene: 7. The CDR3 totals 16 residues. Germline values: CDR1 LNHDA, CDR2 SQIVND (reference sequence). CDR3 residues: CASSILQGAINYGYTF. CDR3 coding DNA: TGTGCCAGTAGTATCCTTCAGGGGGCGATTAACTATGGCTACACCTTC. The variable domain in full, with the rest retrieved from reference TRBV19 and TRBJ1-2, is DGGITQSPKYLFRKEGQNVTLSCEQNLNHDAMYWYRQDPGQGLRLIYYSQIVNDFQKGDIAEGYSVSREKKESFPLTVTSAQKNPTAFYLCASSILQGAINYGYTFGSGTRLTVV.

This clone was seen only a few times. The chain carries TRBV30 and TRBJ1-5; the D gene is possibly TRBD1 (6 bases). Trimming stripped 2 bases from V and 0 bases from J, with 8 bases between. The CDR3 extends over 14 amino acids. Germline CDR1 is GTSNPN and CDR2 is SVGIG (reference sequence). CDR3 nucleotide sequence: TGTGCCTGGAGTACAGGGAATAGCAATCAGCCCCAGCATTTT. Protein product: CAWSTGNSNQPQHF. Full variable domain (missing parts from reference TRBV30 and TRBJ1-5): SQTIHQWPATLVQPVGSPLSLECTVEGTSNPNLYWYRQAAGRGLQLLFYSVGIGQISSEVPQNLSASRPQDRQFILSSKKLLLSDSGFYLCAWSTGNSNQPQHFGDGTRLSIL.

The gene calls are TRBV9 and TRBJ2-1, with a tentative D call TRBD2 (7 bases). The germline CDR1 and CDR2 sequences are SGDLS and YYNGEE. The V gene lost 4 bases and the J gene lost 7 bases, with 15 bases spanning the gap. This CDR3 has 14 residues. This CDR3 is CASSPRGGENEQFF. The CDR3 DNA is TGTGCCAGCAGCCCCCGCGGGGGCGAAAATGAGCAGTTCTTC. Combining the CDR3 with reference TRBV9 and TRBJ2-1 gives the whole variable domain DSGVTQTPKHLITATGQRVTLRCSPRSGDLSVYWYQQSLDQGLQFLIQYYNGEERAKGNILERFSAQQFPDLHSELNLSSLELGDSALYFCASSPRGGENEQFFGPGTRLTVL.

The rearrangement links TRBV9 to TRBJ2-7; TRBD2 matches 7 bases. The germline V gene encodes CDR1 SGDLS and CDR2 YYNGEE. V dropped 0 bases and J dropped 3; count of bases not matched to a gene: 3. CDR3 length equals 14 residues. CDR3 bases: TGTGCCAGCAGCGTAGGGGAGGGTTACTACGAGCAGTACTTC. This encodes CASSVGEGYYEQYF. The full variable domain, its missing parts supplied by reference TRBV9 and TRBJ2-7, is DSGVTQTPKHLITATGQRVTLRCSPRSGDLSVYWYQQSLDQGLQFLIQYYNGEERAKGNILERFSAQQFPDLHSELNLSSLELGDSALYFCASSVGEGYYEQYFGPGTRLTVT.

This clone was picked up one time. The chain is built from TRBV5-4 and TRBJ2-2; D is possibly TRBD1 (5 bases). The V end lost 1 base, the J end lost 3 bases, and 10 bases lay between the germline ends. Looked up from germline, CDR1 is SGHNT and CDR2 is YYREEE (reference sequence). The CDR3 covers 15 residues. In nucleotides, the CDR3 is TGTGCCAGCAGCTTGTGGGGCAGGGACACCGGGGAGCTGTTTTTT. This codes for CASSLWGRDTGELFF.

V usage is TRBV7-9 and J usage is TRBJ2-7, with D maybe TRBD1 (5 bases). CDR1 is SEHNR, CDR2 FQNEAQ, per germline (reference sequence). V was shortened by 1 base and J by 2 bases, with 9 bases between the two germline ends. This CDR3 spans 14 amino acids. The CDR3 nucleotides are TGTGCCAGCAGCTTAGTCGACAGAGCCTACGAGCAGTACTTC. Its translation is CASSLVDRAYEQYF.